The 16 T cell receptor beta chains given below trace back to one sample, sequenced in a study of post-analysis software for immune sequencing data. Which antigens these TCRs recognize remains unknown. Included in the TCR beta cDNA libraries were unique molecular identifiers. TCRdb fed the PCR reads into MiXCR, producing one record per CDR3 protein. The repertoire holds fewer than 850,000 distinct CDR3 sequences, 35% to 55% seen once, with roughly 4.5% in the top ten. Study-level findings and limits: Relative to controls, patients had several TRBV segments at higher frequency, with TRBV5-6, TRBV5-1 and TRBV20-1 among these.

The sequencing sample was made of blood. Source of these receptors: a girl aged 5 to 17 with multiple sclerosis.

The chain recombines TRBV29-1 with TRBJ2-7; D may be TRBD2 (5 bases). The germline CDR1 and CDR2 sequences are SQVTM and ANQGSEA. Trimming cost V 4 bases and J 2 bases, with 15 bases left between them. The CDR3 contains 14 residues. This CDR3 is CSVAVQTTTYEQYF. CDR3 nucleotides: TGCAGCGTTGCTGTTCAGACTACGACCTACGAGCAGTACTTC.

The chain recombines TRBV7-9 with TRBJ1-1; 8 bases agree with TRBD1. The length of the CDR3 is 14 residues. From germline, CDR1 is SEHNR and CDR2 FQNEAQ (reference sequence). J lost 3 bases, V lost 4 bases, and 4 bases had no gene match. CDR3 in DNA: TGTGCCAGCAGCTCGACAGGGGCCCACACTGAAGCTTTCTTT. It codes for CASSSTGAHTEAFF.

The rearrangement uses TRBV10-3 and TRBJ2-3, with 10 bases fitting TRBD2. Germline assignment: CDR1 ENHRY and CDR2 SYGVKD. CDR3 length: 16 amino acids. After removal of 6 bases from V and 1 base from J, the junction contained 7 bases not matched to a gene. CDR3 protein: CAISPPSGRGTDTQYF. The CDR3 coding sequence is TGTGCCATCAGCCCCCCTAGCGGGAGAGGCACAGATACGCAGTATTTT.

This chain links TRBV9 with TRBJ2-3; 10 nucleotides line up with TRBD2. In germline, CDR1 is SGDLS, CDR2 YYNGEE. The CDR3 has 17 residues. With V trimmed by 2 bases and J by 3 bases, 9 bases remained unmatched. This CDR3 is CASSVSPSGRSTDTQYF. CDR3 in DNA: TGTGCCAGCAGCGTGTCCCCTAGCGGGAGATCGACAGATACGCAGTATTTT. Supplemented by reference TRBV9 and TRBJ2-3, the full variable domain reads DSGVTQTPKHLITATGQRVTLRCSPRSGDLSVYWYQQSLDQGLQFLIQYYNGEERAKGNILERFSAQQFPDLHSELNLSSLELGDSALYFCASSVSPSGRSTDTQYFGPGTRLTVL.

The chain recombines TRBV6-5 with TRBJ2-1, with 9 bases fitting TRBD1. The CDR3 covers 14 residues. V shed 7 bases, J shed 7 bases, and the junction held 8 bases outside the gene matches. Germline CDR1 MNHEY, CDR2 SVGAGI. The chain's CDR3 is CASTRTGERNEQFF. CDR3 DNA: TGTGCCAGCACCCGGACAGGGGAAAGGAATGAGCAGTTCTTC.

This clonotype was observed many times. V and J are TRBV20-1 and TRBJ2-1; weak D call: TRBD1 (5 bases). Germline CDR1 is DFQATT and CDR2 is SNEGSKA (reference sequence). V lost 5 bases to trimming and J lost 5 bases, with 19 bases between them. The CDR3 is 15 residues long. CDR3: CSAPDSGFKNNEQFF. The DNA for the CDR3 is TGCAGTGCTCCCGACAGTGGGTTTAAGAACAATGAGCAGTTCTTC.

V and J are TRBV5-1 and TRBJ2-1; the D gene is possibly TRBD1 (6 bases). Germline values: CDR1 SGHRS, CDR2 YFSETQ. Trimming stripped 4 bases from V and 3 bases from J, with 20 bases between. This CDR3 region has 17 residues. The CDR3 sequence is CASSPGGGSKDYNEQFF. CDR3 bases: TGCGCCAGCAGCCCTGGTGGGGGCAGTAAGGACTACAATGAGCAGTTCTTC.

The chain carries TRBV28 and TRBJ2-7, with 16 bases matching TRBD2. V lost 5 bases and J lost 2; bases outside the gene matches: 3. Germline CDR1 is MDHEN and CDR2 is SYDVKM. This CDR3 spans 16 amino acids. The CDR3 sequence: CASSTGTSGRAYEQYF. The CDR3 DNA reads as TGTGCCAGCAGTACCGGGACTAGCGGGAGGGCCTACGAGCAGTACTTC.

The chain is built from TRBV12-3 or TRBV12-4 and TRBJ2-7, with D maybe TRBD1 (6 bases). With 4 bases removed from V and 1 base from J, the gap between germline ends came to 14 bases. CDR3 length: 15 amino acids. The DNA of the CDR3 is TGTGCCAGCAGTTCATCCGGGACATCTTCCTACGAGCAGTACTTC. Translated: CASSSSGTSSYEQYF.

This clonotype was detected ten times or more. This CDR3 is CASSQPGPHSNQPQHF. CDR3 DNA: TGTGCCAGCAGCCAGCCGGGACCCCATAGCAATCAGCCCCAGCATTTT. The J gene is TRBJ1-5, the V gene TRBV14, with D possibly being TRBD1 (5 bases). The CDR3 is 16 residues long. The V end was cut by 3 bases, the J end by 0 bases, with 12 bases between. CDR1 and CDR2 (germline): SGHDN, FVKESK.

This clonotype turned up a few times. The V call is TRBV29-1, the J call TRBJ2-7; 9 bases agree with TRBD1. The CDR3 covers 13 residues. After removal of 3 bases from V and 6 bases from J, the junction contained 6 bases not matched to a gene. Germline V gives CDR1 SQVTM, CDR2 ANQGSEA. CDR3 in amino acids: CSVEARQGGEQYF. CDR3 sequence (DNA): TGCAGCGTTGAGGCCAGACAGGGGGGCGAGCAGTACTTC.

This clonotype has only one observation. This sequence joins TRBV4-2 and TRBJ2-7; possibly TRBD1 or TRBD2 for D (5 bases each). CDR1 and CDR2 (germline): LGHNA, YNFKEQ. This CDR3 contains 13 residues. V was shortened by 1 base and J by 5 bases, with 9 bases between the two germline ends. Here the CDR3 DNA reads TGTGCCAGCAGCCAAGTGTGGGGGAACGAGCAGTACTTC. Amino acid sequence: CASSQVWGNEQYF.

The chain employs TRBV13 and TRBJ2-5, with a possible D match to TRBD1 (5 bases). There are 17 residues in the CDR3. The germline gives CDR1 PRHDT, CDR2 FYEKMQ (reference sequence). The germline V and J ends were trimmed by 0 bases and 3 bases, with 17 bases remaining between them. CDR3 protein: CASSLGDRGHLEETQYF. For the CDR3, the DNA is TGTGCCAGCAGCTTAGGGGATAGGGGCCATTTGGAAGAGACCCAGTACTTC.

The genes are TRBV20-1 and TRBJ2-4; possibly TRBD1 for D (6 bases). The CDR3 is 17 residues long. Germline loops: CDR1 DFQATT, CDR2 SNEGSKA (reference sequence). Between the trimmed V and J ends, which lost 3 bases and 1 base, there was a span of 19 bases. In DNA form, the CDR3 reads TGCAGTGCTAGCGGTCGGGCTACAGGGAGTGCCAAAAACATTCAGTACTTC. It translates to CSASGRATGSAKNIQYF.

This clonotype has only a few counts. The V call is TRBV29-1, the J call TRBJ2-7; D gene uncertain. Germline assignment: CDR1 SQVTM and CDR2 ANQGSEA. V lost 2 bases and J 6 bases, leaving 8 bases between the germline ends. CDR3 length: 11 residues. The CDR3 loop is CSVEKAAEQYF. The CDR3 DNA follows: TGCAGCGTTGAAAAGGCAGCCGAGCAGTACTTC.

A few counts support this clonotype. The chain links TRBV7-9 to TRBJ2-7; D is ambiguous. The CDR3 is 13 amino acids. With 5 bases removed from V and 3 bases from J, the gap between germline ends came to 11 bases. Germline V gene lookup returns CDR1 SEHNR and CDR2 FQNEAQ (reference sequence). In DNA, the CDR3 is TGTGCCAGCAGCCGCGTTGAGGTCTACGAGCAGTACTTC. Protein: CASSRVEVYEQYF.